Below, one T cell receptor (beta chain) is given with its context. Antigen specificity is unknown. Unique molecular identifiers were incorporated when the TCRbeta library was constructed. TCRdb redid the calling of the PCR reads with MiXCR, one entry per CDR3 protein. The sample lists about 870,000 distinct CDR3 sequences, roughly 16% occurring once. Germline trimming cut 6 bases from V and 3 bases from J; bases unmatched to any gene: 18. The CDR3 length is 19 residues. The entry originates in a study of T-cell reconstitution after alpha-beta-depleted transplantation in children. Study observations and caveats: The authors attributed T-cell counts and diversity one year after transplant mostly to newly produced T cells. In patients about two months after transplant, alpha-beta T cells reportedly arose from several hundred expanded graft clones. Surviving thymic progenitors and recipient T cells were the source of high TCRbeta diversity at day 60 in some patients.

Sequencing used PBMCs, mostly from graft donor cells, obtained 360 days after TCRalphabeta/CD19-depleted stem cell transplant. This receptor was identified in a male patient aged 10-17 years who had a stem cell transplant for acute lymphoblastic leukemia, so the T cells may come from the graft donor. V is TRBV12-3 or TRBV12-4 and J is TRBJ2-3, with TRBD2 matching 10 bases. CDR3 coding DNA: TGTGCCAGCAGGCGCCGGCTTTGGACTAGCGGAGAGGAGACAGATACGCAGTATTTT. It specifies CASRRRLWTSGEETDTQYF.